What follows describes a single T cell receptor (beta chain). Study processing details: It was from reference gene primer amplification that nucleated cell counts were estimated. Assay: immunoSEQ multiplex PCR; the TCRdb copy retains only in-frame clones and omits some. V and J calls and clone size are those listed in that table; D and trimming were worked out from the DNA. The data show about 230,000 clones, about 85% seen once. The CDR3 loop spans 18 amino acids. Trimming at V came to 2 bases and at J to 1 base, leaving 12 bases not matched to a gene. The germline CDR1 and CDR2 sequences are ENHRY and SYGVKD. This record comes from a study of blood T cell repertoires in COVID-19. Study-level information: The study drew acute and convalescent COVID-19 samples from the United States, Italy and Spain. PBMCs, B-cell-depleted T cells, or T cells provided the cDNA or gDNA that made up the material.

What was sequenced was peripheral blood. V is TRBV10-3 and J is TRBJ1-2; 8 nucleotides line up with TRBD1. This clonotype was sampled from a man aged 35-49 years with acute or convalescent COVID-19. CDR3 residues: CAISETSRGPTNNYGYTF. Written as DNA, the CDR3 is TGTGCCATCAGTGAGACCTCCAGGGGGCCGACTAATAACTATGGCTACACCTTC.